The clone carrying this TCR beta chain was seen many times. The antigen remains unidentified. The ends were cut back, 0 bases at V and 1 base at J, with 8 bases in the middle. This CDR3 is built from 15 residues. Germline CDR1 and CDR2: SGHRS and YFSETQ. This record belongs to a study of identical twins. Study-wide results and limits: Part of the zero-insertion signal could reflect confounding by invariant MAIT and iNKT cells. Out-of-frame alpha sequences that twins shared showed excess low generation probability. Twin sharing of out-of-frame TCR alpha was underestimated by models in monozygotic pairs.

In TCRdb, the 5' RACE reads were re-called with MiXCR into one record per CDR3 protein. This sample has 500,000 or so distinct CDR3 sequences, with approximately 15% found just once. This sample was shared with a second study, whose subject was yellow fever vaccine responses in identical twins.

This clonotype originated in a woman between 18 and 30 years old in good health. The J gene is TRBJ2-4, the V gene TRBV5-1; the D is unclear. Sequenced material: CD4+ T cells sorted from blood. The CDR3 DNA is TGCGCCAGCAGCTTGGAGGCCGGGGCCAAAAACATTCAGTACTTC. It specifies CASSLEAGAKNIQYF.